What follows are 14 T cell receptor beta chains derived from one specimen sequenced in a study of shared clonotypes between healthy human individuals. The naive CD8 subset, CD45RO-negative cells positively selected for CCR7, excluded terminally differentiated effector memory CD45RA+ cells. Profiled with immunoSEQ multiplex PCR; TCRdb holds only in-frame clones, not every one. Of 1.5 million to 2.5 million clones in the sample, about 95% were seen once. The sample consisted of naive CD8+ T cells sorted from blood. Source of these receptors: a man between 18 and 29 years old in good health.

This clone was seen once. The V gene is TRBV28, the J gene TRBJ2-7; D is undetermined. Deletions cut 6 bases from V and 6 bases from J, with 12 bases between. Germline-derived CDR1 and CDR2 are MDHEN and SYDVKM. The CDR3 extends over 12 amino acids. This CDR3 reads CASSYSVGEQYF. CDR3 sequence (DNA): TGTGCCAGCAGCTACAGCGTGGGCGAGCAGTACTTC. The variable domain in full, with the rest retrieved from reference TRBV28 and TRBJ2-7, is DVKVTQSSRYLVKRTGEKVFLECVQDMDHENMFWYRQDPGLGLRLIYFSYDVKMKEKGDIPEGYSVSREKKERFSLILESASTNQTSMYLCASSYSVGEQYFGPGTRLTVT.

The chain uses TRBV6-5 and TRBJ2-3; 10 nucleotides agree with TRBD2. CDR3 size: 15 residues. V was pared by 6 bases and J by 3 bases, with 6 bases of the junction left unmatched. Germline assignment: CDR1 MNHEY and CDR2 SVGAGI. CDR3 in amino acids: CASSPAGGRTDTQYF. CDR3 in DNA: TGTGCCAGCAGCCCAGCGGGGGGGCGGACAGATACGCAGTATTTT.

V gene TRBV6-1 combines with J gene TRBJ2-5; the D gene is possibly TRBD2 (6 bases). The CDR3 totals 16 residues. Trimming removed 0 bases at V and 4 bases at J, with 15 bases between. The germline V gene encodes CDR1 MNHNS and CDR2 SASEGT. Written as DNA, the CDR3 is TGTGCCAGCAGTGAAGCCGTGGGGACTTTAAGAGAGACCCAGTACTTC. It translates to CASSEAVGTLRETQYF.

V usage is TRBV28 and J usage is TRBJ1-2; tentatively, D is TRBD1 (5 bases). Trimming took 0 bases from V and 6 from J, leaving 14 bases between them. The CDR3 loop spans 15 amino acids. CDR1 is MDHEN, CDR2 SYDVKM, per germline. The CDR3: CASSLWDTGEDGYTF. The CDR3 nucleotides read TGTGCCAGCAGTTTATGGGACACGGGTGAGGATGGCTACACCTTC.

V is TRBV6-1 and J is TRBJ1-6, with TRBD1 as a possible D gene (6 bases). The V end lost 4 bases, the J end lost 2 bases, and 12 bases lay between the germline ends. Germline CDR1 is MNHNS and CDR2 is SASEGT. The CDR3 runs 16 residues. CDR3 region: CASSVRGAPYNSPLHF. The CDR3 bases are TGTGCCAGCAGTGTCCGGGGGGCTCCCTATAATTCACCCCTCCACTTT.

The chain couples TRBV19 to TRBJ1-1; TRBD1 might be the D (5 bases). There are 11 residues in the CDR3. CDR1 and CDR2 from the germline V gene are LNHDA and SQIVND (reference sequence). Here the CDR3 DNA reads TGTATGACCCGAGGGGACACTGAAGCTTTCTTT. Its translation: CMTRGDTEAFF. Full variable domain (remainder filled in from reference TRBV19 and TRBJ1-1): DGGITQSPKYLFRKEGQNVTLSCEQNLNHDAMYWYRQDPGQGLRLIYYSQIVNDFQKGDIAEGYSVSREKKESFPLTVTSAQKNPTAFYLCMTRGDTEAFFGQGTRLTVV.

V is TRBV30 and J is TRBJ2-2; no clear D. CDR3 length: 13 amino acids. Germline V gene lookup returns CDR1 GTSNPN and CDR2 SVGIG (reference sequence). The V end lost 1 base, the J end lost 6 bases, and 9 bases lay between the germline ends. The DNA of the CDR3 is TGTGCCTGGAGTGGGGTGGGTCCCGGGGAGCTGTTTTTT. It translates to CAWSGVGPGELFF.

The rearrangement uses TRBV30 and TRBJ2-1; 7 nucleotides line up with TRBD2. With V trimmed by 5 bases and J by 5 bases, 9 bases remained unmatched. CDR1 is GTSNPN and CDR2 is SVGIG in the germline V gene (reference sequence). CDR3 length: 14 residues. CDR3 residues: CAWSLGGGNNEQFF. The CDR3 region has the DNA TGTGCCTGGTCGTTGGGGGGAGGGAACAATGAGCAGTTCTTC.

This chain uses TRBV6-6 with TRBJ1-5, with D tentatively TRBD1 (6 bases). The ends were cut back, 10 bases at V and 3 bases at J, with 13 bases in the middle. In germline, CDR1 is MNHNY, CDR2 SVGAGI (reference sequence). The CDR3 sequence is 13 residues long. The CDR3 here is CATYRDPNQPQHF. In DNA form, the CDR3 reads TGTGCCACTTACAGGGACCCCAATCAGCCCCAGCATTTT.

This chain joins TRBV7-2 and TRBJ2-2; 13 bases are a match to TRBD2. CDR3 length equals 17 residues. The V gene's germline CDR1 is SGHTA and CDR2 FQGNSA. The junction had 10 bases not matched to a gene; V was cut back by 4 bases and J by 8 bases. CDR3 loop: CASSYAGTSGVPGELFF. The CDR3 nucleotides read TGTGCCAGCAGCTACGCCGGGACTAGCGGGGTGCCTGGGGAGCTGTTTTTT.

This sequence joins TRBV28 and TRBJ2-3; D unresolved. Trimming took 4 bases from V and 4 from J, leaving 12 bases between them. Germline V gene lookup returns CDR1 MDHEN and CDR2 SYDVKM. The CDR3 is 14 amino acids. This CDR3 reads CASSSYQAPDTQYF. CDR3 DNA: TGTGCCAGCAGTTCCTATCAGGCACCAGATACGCAGTATTTT.

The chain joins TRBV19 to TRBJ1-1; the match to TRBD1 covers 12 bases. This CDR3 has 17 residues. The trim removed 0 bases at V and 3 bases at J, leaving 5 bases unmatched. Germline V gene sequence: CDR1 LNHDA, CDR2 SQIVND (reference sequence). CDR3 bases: TGTGCCAGTAGTATAGACGGGACAGGGGGCCGGGACACTGAAGCTTTCTTT. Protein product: CASSIDGTGGRDTEAFF.

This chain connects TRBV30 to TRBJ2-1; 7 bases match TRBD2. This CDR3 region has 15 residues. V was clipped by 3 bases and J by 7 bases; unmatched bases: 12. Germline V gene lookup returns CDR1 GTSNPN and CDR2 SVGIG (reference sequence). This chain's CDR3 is CAWSATPGLQNEQFF. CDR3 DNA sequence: TGTGCCTGGAGCGCCACCCCGGGACTACAGAATGAGCAGTTCTTC.

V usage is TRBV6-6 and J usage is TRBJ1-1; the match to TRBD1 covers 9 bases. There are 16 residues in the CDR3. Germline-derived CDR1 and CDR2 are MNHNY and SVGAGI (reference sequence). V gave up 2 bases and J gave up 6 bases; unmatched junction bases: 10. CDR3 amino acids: CASSYGQGQGFPEAFF. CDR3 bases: TGTGCCAGCAGTTACGGGCAGGGACAGGGTTTTCCTGAAGCTTTCTTT.